A selection of T cell receptor beta chains follows, all from one sample in a study of OX40 agonist ivuxolimab in advanced cancers. TCRdb keeps only in-frame clones here, not all; method: immunoSEQ multiplex PCR. The sample has over 70,000 clones; about nine tenths are singletons. The sample here was CD4+ or CD8+ T cells sorted from blood, taken in a trial of the OX40 agonist ivuxolimab. The receptors originated from an adult with an advanced solid tumor such as melanoma, head and neck, liver or kidney cancer. CDR3s include the opening cysteine and the closing phenylalanine or tryptophan. Each record gives: J gene, D gene, clone size, CDR3 length, V gene, CDR3 protein, CDR3 DNA. D genes are given only for firm matches. Clone size appears in some rows only: once, few, many, or a class for an expanded clone.

J gene: TRBJ1-3; D gene: NA; clone size: few; CDR3 length: 14; V gene: TRBV19; CDR3 protein: CASSRGDSGNTIYF; CDR3 DNA: TGTGCCAGTAGTCGCGGGGACTCTGGAAACACCATATATTTT
J gene: TRBJ1-3; D gene: NA; clone size: NA; CDR3 length: 11; V gene: TRBV28; CDR3 protein: CASSSTGLLYF; CDR3 DNA: TGTGCCAGCAGTTCCACAGGGCTTTTATATTTT
J gene: TRBJ1-5; D gene: NA; clone size: NA; CDR3 length: 13; V gene: TRBV7-2; CDR3 protein: CASSSDSNQPQHF; CDR3 DNA: TGTGCCAGCAGCTCAGATAGCAATCAGCCCCAGCATTTT
J gene: TRBJ2-7; D gene: NA; clone size: NA; CDR3 length: 14; V gene: TRBV5-6; CDR3 protein: CASSRTDRPYEQYF; CDR3 DNA: TGTGCCAGCAGCCGGACCGACAGACCCTACGAGCAGTACTTC
J gene: TRBJ2-1; D gene: NA; clone size: NA; CDR3 length: 14; V gene: TRBV2; CDR3 protein: CASSVDGRRGEQFF; CDR3 DNA: TGTGCCAGCAGTGTGGACGGGAGAAGGGGTGAGCAGTTCTTC
J gene: TRBJ1-4; D gene: TRBD1; clone size: NA; CDR3 length: 13; V gene: TRBV2; CDR3 protein: CASLPGGSEKLFF; CDR3 DNA: TGTGCCAGCCTTCCAGGGGGGTCCGAAAAACTGTTTTTT
J gene: TRBJ2-1; D gene: TRBD1; clone size: NA; CDR3 length: 15; V gene: TRBV27; CDR3 protein: CASSPQGADYNEQFF; CDR3 DNA: TGTGCCAGCAGTCCCCAGGGGGCGGACTACAATGAGCAGTTCTTC
J gene: TRBJ1-2; D gene: TRBD1; clone size: NA; CDR3 length: 14; V gene: TRBV19; CDR3 protein: CASSPTGGGSGYTF; CDR3 DNA: TGTGCCAGTAGTCCGACAGGGGGCGGTTCTGGCTACACCTTC
J gene: TRBJ2-1; D gene: TRBD2; clone size: once; CDR3 length: 15; V gene: TRBV6-4; CDR3 protein: CASSLTSGLLNEQFF; CDR3 DNA: TGTGCCAGCAGCCTCACTAGCGGACTTCTCAATGAGCAGTTCTTC
J gene: TRBJ1-5; D gene: TRBD1; clone size: NA; CDR3 length: 14; V gene: TRBV10-2; CDR3 protein: CASRKGQGNQPQHF; CDR3 DNA: TGCGCCAGCAGAAAGGGACAGGGTAATCAGCCCCAGCATTTT
J gene: TRBJ1-5; D gene: TRBD1; clone size: NA; CDR3 length: 14; V gene: TRBV7-9; CDR3 protein: CASSSTGQGGPQHF; CDR3 DNA: TGTGCCAGCAGCTCTACCGGACAGGGCGGGCCCCAGCATTTT
J gene: TRBJ2-1; D gene: NA; clone size: NA; CDR3 length: 20; V gene: TRBV11-2; CDR3 protein: CASSLDNSGAAFGGYNEQFF; CDR3 DNA: TGTGCCAGCAGCTTAGATAATTCGGGAGCCGCCTTTGGGGGTTACAATGAGCAGTTCTTC
J gene: TRBJ2-7; D gene: NA; clone size: NA; CDR3 length: 12; V gene: TRBV10-3; CDR3 protein: CAISETVYEQYF; CDR3 DNA: TGTGCCATCAGTGAGACTGTGTACGAGCAGTACTTC
J gene: TRBJ2-3; D gene: TRBD2; clone size: NA; CDR3 length: 17; V gene: TRBV7-9; CDR3 protein: CASSQVNAGERTSTQYF; CDR3 DNA: TGTGCCAGCAGCCAAGTAAATGCGGGAGAGCGAACGAGTACGCAGTATTTT
J gene: TRBJ2-3; D gene: NA; clone size: NA; CDR3 length: 14; V gene: TRBV28; CDR3 protein: CASKGMRAEYTQYF; CDR3 DNA: TGTGCCAGCAAGGGGATGAGGGCGGAATATACGCAGTATTTT
J gene: TRBJ1-1; D gene: NA; clone size: NA; CDR3 length: 11; V gene: TRBV2; CDR3 protein: CASSELGRADF; CDR3 DNA: TGTGCCAGCAGTGAGCTAGGCCGCGCCGACTTT
J gene: TRBJ2-7; D gene: NA; clone size: NA; CDR3 length: 16; V gene: TRBV15; CDR3 protein: CATSRPSAGRRYEQYF; CDR3 DNA: TGTGCCACCAGCAGACCTTCCGCAGGGCGTAGGTACGAGCAGTACTTC